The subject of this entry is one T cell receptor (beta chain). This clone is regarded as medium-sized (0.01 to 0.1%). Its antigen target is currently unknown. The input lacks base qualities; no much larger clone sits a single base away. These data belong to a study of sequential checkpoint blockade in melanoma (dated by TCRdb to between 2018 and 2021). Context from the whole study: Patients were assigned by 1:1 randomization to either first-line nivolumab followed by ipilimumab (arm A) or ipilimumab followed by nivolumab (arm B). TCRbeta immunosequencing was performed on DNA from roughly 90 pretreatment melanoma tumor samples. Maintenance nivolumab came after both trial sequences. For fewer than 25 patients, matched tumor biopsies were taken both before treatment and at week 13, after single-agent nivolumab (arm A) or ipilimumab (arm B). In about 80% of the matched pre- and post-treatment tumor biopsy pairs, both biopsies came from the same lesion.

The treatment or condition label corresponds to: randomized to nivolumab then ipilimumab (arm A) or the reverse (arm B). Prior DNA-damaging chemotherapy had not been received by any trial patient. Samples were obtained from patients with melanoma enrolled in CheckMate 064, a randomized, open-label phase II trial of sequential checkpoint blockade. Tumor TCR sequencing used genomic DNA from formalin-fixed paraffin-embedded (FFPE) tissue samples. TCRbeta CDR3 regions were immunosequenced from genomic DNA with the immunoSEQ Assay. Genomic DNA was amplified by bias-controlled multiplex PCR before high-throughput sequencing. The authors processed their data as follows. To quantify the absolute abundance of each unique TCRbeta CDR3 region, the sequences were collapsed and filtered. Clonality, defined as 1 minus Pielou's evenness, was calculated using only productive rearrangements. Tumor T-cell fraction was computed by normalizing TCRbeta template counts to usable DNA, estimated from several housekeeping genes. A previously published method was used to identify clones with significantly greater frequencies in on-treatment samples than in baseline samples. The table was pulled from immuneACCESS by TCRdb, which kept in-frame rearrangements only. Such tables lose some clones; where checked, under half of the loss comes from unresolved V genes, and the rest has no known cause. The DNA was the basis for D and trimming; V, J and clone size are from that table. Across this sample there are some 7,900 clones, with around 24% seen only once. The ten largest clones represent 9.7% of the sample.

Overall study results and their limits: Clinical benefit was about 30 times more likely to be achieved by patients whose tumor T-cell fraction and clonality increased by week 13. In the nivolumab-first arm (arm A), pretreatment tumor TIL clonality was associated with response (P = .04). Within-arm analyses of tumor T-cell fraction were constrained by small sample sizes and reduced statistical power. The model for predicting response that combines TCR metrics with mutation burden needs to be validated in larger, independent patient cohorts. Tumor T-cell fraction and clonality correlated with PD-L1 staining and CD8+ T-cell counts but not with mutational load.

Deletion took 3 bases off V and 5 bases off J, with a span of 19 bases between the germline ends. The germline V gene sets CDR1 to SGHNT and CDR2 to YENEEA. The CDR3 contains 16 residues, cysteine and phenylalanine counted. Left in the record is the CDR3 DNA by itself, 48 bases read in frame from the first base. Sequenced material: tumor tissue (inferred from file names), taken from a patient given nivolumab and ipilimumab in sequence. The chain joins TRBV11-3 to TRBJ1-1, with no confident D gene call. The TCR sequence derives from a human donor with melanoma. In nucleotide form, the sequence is TGTGCCAGCAGCTTCGTGGGCTCCCTAAGAAGGACTGAAGCTTTCTTT. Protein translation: CASSFVGSLRRTEAFF.